The source of this TCR beta chain is a study of blood T cells in healthy people across ages. Study-level points and caveats: Naive and antigen-experienced cells were not separated, limiting conclusive comparison. The study found more naive CD4+ cells and higher diversity in long-lived than aged donors.

Each sample provided at least 6 micrograms of extracted total RNA. This clonotype was seen a handful of times. The antigen is not known. V lost 0 bases and J lost 6, with 18 bases in between. CDR1 MNHEY and CDR2 SVGEGT come from the germline V gene. CDR3 size: 17 residues. It was with a sample-barcoded 5' primer and a J-beta primer mix that a second PCR of roughly 6 to 12 cycles was run. Each cDNA molecule was tagged by a template-switch adaptor with 12 random nucleotides. TCRdb reprocessed the 5' RACE reads via MiXCR and lists one record per CDR3 protein. The data show around 870,000 distinct CDR3 sequences, under 35% seen once.

This sequence was found in a woman of 80 years or more in good health. The chain recombines TRBV6-2 or TRBV6-3 with TRBJ2-4, with D tentatively TRBD2 (7 bases). The sequencing input was blood. DNA for the CDR3: TGTGCCAGCAGTTACTCGGAGGGGGGGGCATTCTTAAACATTCAGTACTTC. Protein product: CASSYSEGGAFLNIQYF.